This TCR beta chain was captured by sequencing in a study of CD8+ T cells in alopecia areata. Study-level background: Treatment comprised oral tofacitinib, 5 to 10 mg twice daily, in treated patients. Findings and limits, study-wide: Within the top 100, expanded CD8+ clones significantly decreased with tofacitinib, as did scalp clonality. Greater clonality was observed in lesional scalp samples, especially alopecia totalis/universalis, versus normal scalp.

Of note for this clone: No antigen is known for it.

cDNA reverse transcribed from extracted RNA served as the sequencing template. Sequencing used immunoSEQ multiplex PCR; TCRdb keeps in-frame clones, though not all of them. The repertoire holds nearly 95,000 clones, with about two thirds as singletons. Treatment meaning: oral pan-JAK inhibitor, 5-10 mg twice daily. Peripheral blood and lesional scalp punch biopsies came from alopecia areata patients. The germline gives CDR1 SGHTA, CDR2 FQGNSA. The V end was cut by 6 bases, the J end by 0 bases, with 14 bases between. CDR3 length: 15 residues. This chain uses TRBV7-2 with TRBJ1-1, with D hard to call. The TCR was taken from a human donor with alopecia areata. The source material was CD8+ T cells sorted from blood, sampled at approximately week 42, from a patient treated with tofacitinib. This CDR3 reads CASSPWRVMNTEAFF. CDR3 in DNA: TGTGCCAGCAGTCCCTGGCGGGTCATGAACACTGAAGCTTTCTTT.